Listed below are T cell receptor beta chains from one sample, sequenced in a study of blood T cell repertoires in COVID-19. Sequencing used immunoSEQ multiplex PCR; TCRdb keeps in-frame clones, though not all of them. Of fewer than 50,000 clones in the sample, about two thirds were seen once. What was sequenced was peripheral blood. Every receptor here comes from a man aged 65-85 years with COVID-19, enrolled during active disease. The CDR3 runs from the conserved cysteine through the conserved F or W. The D gene is left open where the match is weak. Clone size, where shown, is once, few, many, or a class for clones that have expanded.

>TRBV14|TRBJ1-1|-|-
TGTGCCAGCAGCCAGGACATAAACACTGAAGCTTTCTTT
CASSQDINTEAFF
>TRBV4-2|TRBJ1-2|-|-
TGTGCCAGCAGCCTCGTCAGCGGAGGAACGCATGGCTACACCTTC
CASSLVSGGTHGYTF
>TRBV5-1|TRBJ1-2|TRBD1|once
TGCGCCAGCAGCTTGGAAGGGGGCTCCAACTATGGCTACACCTTC
CASSLEGGSNYGYTF
>TRBV4-2|TRBJ2-1|TRBD1|-
TGTGCCAGCAGTTTCGACAGGGACAATGAGCAGTTCTTC
CASSFDRDNEQFF
>TRBV11-2|TRBJ1-2|-|once
TGTGCCAGCAGCCGAACACAGGGTGGGGGCAGCGACGTCTTC
CASSRTQGGGSDVF
>TRBV27|TRBJ1-6|-|-
TGTGCCAGCAGTTTATCGAGGGGCGGGACACCCCTCCACTTT
CASSLSRGGTPLHF
>TRBV7-8|TRBJ2-5|-|-
TGTGCCAGCAGCCCCTTGGGGCTCGCGGGATGGGAGACCCAGTACTTC
CASSPLGLAGWETQYF
>TRBV27|TRBJ1-5|-|-
TGTGCCAGCAGTTTAAGACAGACCTATAGCAATCAGCCCCAGCATTTT
CASSLRQTYSNQPQHF
>TRBV10-3|TRBJ1-1|-|-
TGTGCCATCAGTTTGCAGGCCCAAGGCACTGAAGCTTTCTTT
CAISLQAQGTEAFF
>TRBV6-5|TRBJ2-2|-|-
TGTGCCAACGAGATTTCAACCGGGGAGCTGTTTTTT
CANEISTGELFF